The present T cell receptor beta chain was sequenced within a study of OX40 agonist ivuxolimab in advanced cancers. No patient had autoimmune disease or received systemic immunosuppression. TCRdb's copy holds only in-frame clones and misses some; the assay was immunoSEQ multiplex PCR. The sample consists of approximately 66,000 clones, about four fifths of them appearing once. The source was CD4+ or CD8+ T cells sorted from blood, collected in a trial of the OX40 agonist ivuxolimab. This TCR was recovered from an adult with an advanced solid tumor such as melanoma, head and neck, liver or kidney cancer.

The CDR3 nucleotides read TGCGCCAGCAGCGGTCGGACAGTTGACAATGAGCAGTTCTTC. Encoded protein: CASSGRTVDNEQFF. The chain uses TRBV5-1 and TRBJ2-1; perhaps TRBD1 as D (6 bases). Germline loops: CDR1 SGHRS, CDR2 YFSETQ. This CDR3 has 14 residues. With 4 bases removed from V and 5 bases from J, the gap between germline ends came to 13 bases. Combining the CDR3 with reference TRBV5-1 and TRBJ2-1 gives the whole variable domain KAGVTQTPRYLIKTRGQQVTLSCSPISGHRSVSWYQQTPGQGLQFLFEYFSETQRNKGNFPGRFSGRQFSNSRSEMNVSTLELGDSALYLCASSGRTVDNEQFFGPGTRLTVL.